These 8 T cell receptor beta chains share one sample of origin, sequenced in a study of identifying expanded T cells in peripheral blood. Clones were read by immunoSEQ multiplex PCR, and TCRdb kept only the in-frame ones, dropping some. The profile covers about 100,000 clones, with roughly 87% appearing a single time and 17% taken by the ten largest. Sequencing was performed on blood. The receptors come from a person aged 18 to 75 in good health.

This rearrangement joins TRBV14 to TRBJ2-7; D ambiguous. Germline V gives CDR1 SGHDN, CDR2 FVKESK. The CDR3 runs 13 residues. V was cut by 1 base and J by 3 bases, with 7 bases left in between. CDR3 region: CASSQVWHYEQYF. CDR3 in DNA: TGTGCCAGCAGCCAAGTCTGGCACTACGAGCAGTACTTC.

This chain joins TRBV7-2 and TRBJ2-1, with TRBD1 matching 7 bases. V lost 4 bases and J lost 6; bases outside the gene matches: 3. This CDR3 has 13 amino acids. Looked up from germline, CDR1 is SGHTA and CDR2 is FQGNSA. The CDR3 DNA sequence: TGTGCCAGCAGCTCCCGACAGGGCAATGAGCAGTTCTTC. Protein product: CASSSRQGNEQFF.

The V and J genes are TRBV7-9 and TRBJ2-7; TRBD1 matches 10 bases. This CDR3 region has 18 residues. CDR1 is SEHNR and CDR2 is FQNEAQ in the germline V gene (reference sequence). After removal of 1 base from V and 9 bases from J, the junction contained 18 bases not matched to a gene. The CDR3 bases are TGTGCCAGCAGCTTAGGCCACCTTGACGGGACAGGGGAAGATCGGCAGTACTTC. Amino acid sequence: CASSLGHLDGTGEDRQYF.

The chain is built from TRBV6-5 and TRBJ1-1, with D unclear. CDR1 and CDR2 from the germline V gene are MNHEY and SVGAGI. V was clipped by 2 bases and J by 4 bases, with 14 bases between them. There are 15 residues in the CDR3. This CDR3 reads CASSYAILPLTEAFF. In nucleotides, the CDR3 is TGTGCCAGCAGTTACGCAATTCTTCCCCTCACTGAAGCTTTCTTT.

This clone appeared once. V usage is TRBV6-5 and J usage is TRBJ2-7; D not resolved. The CDR3 spans 15 residues. The germline V gene has CDR1 MNHEY and CDR2 SVGAGI. V lost 0 bases and J lost 3, with 12 bases in between. In DNA, the CDR3 is TGTGCCAGCAGTTACTCGATTCTTTTGGTCTACGAGCAGTACTTC. It is translated as CASSYSILLVYEQYF.

The chain recombines TRBV11-2 with TRBJ1-2; D possibly corresponds to TRBD1 (6 bases). Trimming removed 2 bases from V and 3 bases from J, with 10 bases in between. CDR3 length: 14 amino acids. Germline CDR1 and CDR2: SGHAT and FQNNGV. The CDR3 protein is CASSLNGGYYGYTF. In nucleotides, the CDR3 is TGTGCCAGCAGCTTAAACGGGGGCTACTATGGCTACACCTTC.

This chain links TRBV27 with TRBJ2-7; 9 bases are a match to TRBD2. Germline V gene data show CDR1 as MNHEY and CDR2 as SMNVEV (reference sequence). The V gene end was trimmed by 3 bases and the J gene end by 2 bases; junction bases not matched to a gene: 5. The CDR3 is made up of 15 amino acids. CDR3 in DNA: TGTGCCAGCAGTTTCTCCCTAGCGGGGCCCTACGAGCAGTACTTC. Its protein is CASSFSLAGPYEQYF.

The CDR3 region is CARGGDTGWEETQYF. The CDR3 DNA sequence: TGTGCCAGAGGGGGGGACACTGGATGGGAAGAGACCCAGTACTTC. The rearrangement joins TRBV2 to TRBJ2-5, with D tentatively TRBD2 (7 bases). Germline CDR1 is SNHLY and CDR2 is FYNNEI. This CDR3 is built from 15 residues. The ends were cut back, 9 bases at V and 3 bases at J, with 20 bases in the middle.